The 10 T cell receptor beta chains below all came from one sample that was sequenced in a study of T cell repertoires in cytomegalovirus infection. TCRdb analysed the reads with MiXCR anew, one entry per CDR3 protein. The table includes around 450,000 distinct CDR3 sequences, around 32% detected once. The sequenced sample consisted of PBMCs. The receptor source for this set is a human donor in good health (CMV status not recorded). Some clones in this sample may be carry-over from other donors' samples.

J is TRBJ1-3 and V is TRBV24-1, with 7 nucleotides matching TRBD1. V dropped 4 bases and J dropped 2; count of bases not matched to a gene: 7. This CDR3 spans 16 amino acids. Per the germline V gene, CDR1 is KGHDR and CDR2 is SFDVKD. CDR3 region: CATSEGKGAAGNTIYF. The CDR3 nucleotides are TGTGCCACCAGTGAGGGCAAGGGGGCAGCTGGAAACACCATATATTTT.

This clonotype was counted only a few times. The V gene is TRBV5-4, the J gene TRBJ2-2; perhaps TRBD2 as D (5 bases). The CDR3 is 16 residues long. V was cut by 9 bases and J by 2 bases, with 20 bases left in between. Per germline, CDR1 SGHNT and CDR2 YYREEE (reference sequence). The CDR3 protein is CATTPPGSVNTGELFF. The CDR3 DNA reads as TGTGCCACCACCCCCCCTGGTAGCGTAAACACCGGGGAGCTGTTTTTT.

As regards this clonotype: This may be a read error: a much more frequent sequence differs by one nucleotide. The CDR3 DNA reads TGTGGCAGCAGCTTGTGGAATTCACCCCTCCACTTT. Protein sequence: CGSSLWNSPLHF. This chain connects TRBV7-2 to TRBJ1-6, with D uncertain. The CDR3 contains 12 residues. In germline, CDR1 is SGHTA, CDR2 FQGNSA.

The chain has TRBV20-1 and TRBJ1-6; perhaps TRBD1 as D (5 bases). CDR1 DFQATT and CDR2 SNEGSKA come from the germline V gene (reference sequence). The CDR3 is 13 residues long. Trimming shortened V by 6 bases and J by 8 bases, and 14 bases separated the two germline ends. CDR3 protein: CSASTEVDSPLHF. CDR3 sequence (DNA): TGCAGTGCCTCGACAGAGGTGGATTCACCCCTCCACTTT.

About this clonotype: A clone one base away is much larger, so this may be a read error. V and J are TRBV20-1 and TRBJ2-7, with D maybe TRBD1 (5 bases). Trimming left V 0 bases short and J 7 bases short, with 7 bases between. The germline V gene has CDR1 DFQATT and CDR2 SNEGSKA (reference sequence). The CDR3 is 11 residues long. The CDR3 is CSAREDSEQYF. CDR3 DNA: TGCAGTGCTAGAGAAGACAGTGAGCAGTACTTC.

The rearrangement uses TRBV12-3 or TRBV12-4 and TRBJ2-3, with D unclear. The V end was cut by 6 bases, the J end by 8 bases, with 18 bases between. This CDR3 has 14 amino acids. The CDR3 reads CASRVSFLAGTQYF. The CDR3, as DNA: TGTGCCAGCAGGGTTTCCTTTTTGGCTGGTACGCAGTATTTT.

This clonotype was detected a few times. This chain joins TRBV5-1 and TRBJ2-7; possibly TRBD2 for D (6 bases). The CDR3 covers 15 residues. Germline CDR1 and CDR2: SGHRS and YFSETQ. With 0 bases removed from V and 3 bases from J, the gap between germline ends came to 13 bases. This CDR3 reads CASSLVPGEGYEQYF. The DNA of the CDR3 is TGCGCCAGCAGCTTGGTGCCGGGAGAAGGCTACGAGCAGTACTTC.

The CDR3 nucleotides are TGCGCCAGCAGCCTGAAGATGATCTCTGGAAACACCATATATTTT. Its protein is CASSLKMISGNTIYF. The chain has TRBV4-1 and TRBJ1-3; D unclear. V gave up 4 bases and J gave up 0 bases, with 10 bases separating them. Germline CDR1 is MGHRA and CDR2 is YSYEKL. CDR3 length: 15 amino acids.

The chain couples TRBV24-1 to TRBJ2-3, with 8 bases identical to TRBD1. From germline, CDR1 is KGHDR and CDR2 SFDVKD. The CDR3 is made up of 14 amino acids. The V and J ends lost 9 bases and 0 bases, in that order; junction bases with no gene match: 4. CDR3 protein: CATGDRSSTDTQYF. CDR3 DNA: TGTGCCACCGGGGACAGGTCCAGCACAGATACGCAGTATTTT.

The chain uses TRBV24-1 and TRBJ2-3; D assignment may be TRBD1 or TRBD2 (5 bases each). The CDR3 runs 14 residues. Trimming stripped 5 bases from V and 0 bases from J, with 8 bases between. CDR1 and CDR2 from the germline V gene are KGHDR and SFDVKD. CDR3 in DNA: TGTGCCACCAGTGCCGGGGACAGCACAGATACGCAGTATTTT. Protein product: CATSAGDSTDTQYF.